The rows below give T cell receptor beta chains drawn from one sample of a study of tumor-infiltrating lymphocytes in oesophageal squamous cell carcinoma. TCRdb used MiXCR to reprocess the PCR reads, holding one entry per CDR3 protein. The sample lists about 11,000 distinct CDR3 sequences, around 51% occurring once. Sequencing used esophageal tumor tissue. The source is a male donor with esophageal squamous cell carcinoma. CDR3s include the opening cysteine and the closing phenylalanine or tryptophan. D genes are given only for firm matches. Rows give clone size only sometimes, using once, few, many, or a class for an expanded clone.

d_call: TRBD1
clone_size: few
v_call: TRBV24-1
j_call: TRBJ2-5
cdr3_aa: CATSDSGQGSETQYF
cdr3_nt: TGTGCCACCAGTGATTCCGGACAGGGGAGTGAGACCCAGTACTTC

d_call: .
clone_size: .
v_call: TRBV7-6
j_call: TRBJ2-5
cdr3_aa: CASSVSQETQYF
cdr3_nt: TGTGCCAGCAGCGTAAGCCAAGAGACCCAGTACTTC

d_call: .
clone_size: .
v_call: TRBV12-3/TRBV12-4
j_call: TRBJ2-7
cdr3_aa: CASSFWGRGSYEQYF
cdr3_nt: TGTGCCAGCAGTTTTTGGGGCCGGGGCTCCTACGAGCAGTACTTC

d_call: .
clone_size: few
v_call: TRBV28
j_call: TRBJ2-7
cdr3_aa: CASSLPAGIPYEQYF
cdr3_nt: TGTGCCAGCAGTTTACCTGCAGGCATTCCCTACGAGCAGTACTTC

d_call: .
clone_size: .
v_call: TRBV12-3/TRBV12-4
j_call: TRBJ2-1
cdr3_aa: CASRILGSSYNEQFF
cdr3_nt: TGTGCCAGCAGGATACTCGGGAGCTCCTACAATGAGCAGTTCTTC

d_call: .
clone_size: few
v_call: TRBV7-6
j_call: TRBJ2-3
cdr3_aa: CASSLALTADTQYF
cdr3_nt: TGTGCCAGCAGCTTAGCGTTGACGGCAGATACGCAGTATTTT

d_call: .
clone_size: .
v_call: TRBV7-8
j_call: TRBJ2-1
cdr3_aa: CASSLAGPREDEQFF
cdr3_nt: TGTGCCAGCAGCTTAGCCGGACCCAGGGAAGATGAGCAGTTCTTC

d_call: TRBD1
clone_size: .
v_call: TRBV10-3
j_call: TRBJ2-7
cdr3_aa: CAISGGQGINHEQYF
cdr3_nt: TGTGCCATCAGTGGCGGACAGGGGATTAACCACGAGCAGTACTTC

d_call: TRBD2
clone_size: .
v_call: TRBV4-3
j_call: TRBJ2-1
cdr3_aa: CASRPGTSGNEQFF
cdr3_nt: TGCGCCAGCAGACCCGGGACTAGCGGCAATGAGCAGTTCTTC

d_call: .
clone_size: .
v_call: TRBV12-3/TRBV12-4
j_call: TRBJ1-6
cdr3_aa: CASSSWTLDTYNSPLHF
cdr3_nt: TGTGCCAGCAGTTCCTGGACCCTCGACACCTATAATTCACCCCTCCACTTT

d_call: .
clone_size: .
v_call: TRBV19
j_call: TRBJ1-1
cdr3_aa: CASSTNQGSEAFF
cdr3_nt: TGTGCCAGTAGTACTAACCAGGGGTCTGAAGCTTTCTTT

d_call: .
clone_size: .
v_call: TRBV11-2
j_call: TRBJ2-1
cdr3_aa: CASSSRTVSYNEQFF
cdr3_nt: TGTGCCAGCAGCTCGAGGACCGTTTCCTACAATGAGCAGTTCTTC

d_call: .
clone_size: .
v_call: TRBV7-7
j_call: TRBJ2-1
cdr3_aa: CASSLFFAGENEQFF
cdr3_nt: TGTGCTAGCAGCTTATTTTTTGCAGGGGAAAATGAGCAGTTCTTC

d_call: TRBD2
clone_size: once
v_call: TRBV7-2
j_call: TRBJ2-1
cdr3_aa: CASSPTSGRRNEQFF
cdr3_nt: TGTGCCAGCAGCCCGACTAGCGGGAGAAGAAATGAGCAGTTCTTC

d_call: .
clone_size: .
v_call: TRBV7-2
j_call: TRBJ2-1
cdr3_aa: CASSLDPAANEQFF
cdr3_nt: TGTGCCAGCAGCTTAGATCCGGCGGCCAATGAGCAGTTCTTC

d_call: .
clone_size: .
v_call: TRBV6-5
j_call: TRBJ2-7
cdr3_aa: CASSYSFRDYEQYF
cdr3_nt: TGTGCCAGCAGTTACTCGTTCAGGGACTACGAGCAGTACTTC

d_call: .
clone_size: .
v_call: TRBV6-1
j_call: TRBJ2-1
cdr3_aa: CASISVYNEQFF
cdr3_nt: TGTGCCAGCATCTCGGTTTACAATGAGCAGTTCTTC

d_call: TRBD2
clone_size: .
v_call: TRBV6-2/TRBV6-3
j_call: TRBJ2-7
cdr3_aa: CASTLLLGGTYEQYF
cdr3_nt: TGTGCCAGCACCCTACTATTGGGGGGGACGTACGAGCAGTACTTC

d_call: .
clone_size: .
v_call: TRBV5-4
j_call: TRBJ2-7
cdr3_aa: CASSLGPEQYF
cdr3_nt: TGTGCCAGCAGCTTGGGCCCCGAGCAGTACTTC

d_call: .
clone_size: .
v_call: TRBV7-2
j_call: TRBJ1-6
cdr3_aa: CASSLGLFYNEQYF
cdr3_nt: TGTGCCAGCAGCTTAGGGCTGTTCTACAATGAGCAGTACTTT

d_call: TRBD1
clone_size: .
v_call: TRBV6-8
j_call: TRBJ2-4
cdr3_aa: CASSYQGQGAQYIQYF
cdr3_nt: TGTGCCAGCAGTTACCAAGGACAGGGGGCTCAGTACATTCAGTACTTC

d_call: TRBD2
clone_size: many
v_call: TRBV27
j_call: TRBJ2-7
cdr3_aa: CASSLSLPLAAYSYEQYF
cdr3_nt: TGTGCCAGCAGTTTATCCCTCCCTCTAGCGGCCTATTCCTACGAGCAGTACTTC

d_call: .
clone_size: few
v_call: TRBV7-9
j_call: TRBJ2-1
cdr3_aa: CASSLPGNEQFF
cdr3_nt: TGTGCCAGCAGCTTACCCGGGAATGAGCAGTTCTTC

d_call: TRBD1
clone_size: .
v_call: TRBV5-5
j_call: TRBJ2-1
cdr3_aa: CASSLGQGAYNEQFF
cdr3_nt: TGTGCCAGCAGCTTAGGGCAGGGGGCCTACAATGAGCAGTTCTTC

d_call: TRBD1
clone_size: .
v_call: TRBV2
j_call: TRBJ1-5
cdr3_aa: CASRAGTGGAIGQPQHF
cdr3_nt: TGTGCCAGCAGAGCCGGGACAGGGGGCGCGATAGGTCAGCCCCAGCATTTT

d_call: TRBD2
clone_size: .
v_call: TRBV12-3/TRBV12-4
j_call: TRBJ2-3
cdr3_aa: CASSLASGATSGGTDTQYF
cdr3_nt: TGTGCCAGCAGTTTAGCCTCCGGGGCTACTAGCGGGGGCACAGATACGCAGTATTTT

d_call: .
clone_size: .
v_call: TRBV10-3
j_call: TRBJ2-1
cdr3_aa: CAISDVRASGNEQFF
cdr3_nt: TGTGCCATCAGTGACGTGAGGGCCTCTGGCAATGAGCAGTTCTTC

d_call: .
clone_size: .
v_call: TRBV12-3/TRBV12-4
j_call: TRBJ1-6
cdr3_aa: CASRYGGASYEQYF
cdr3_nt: TGTGCCAGCAGGTACGGGGGGGCCTCCTACGAGCAGTACTTT

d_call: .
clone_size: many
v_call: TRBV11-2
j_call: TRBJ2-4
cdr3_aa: CASSKDHF
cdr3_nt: TGTGCCAGCAGCAAGGACCACTTC

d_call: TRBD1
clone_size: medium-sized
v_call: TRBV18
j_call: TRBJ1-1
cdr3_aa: CASSKTGTEAFF
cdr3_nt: TGTGCCAGCTCAAAGACAGGGACTGAAGCTTTCTTT

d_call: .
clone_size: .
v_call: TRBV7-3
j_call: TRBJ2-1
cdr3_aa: CASSPQGYDSYEQFF
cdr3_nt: TGTGCCAGCAGCCCCCAGGGGTACGACTCGTACGAGCAGTTCTTC

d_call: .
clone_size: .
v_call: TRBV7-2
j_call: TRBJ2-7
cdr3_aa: CASNVLAGEQYF
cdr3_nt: TGTGCCAGCAACGTACTAGCTGGCGAGCAGTACTTC

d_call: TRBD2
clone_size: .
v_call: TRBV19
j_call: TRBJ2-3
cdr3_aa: CASIPSGRTDTQYF
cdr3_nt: TGTGCCAGTATTCCTAGCGGGAGAACAGATACGCAGTATTTT

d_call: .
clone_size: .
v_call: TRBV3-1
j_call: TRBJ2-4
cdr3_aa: CASSQTRAKNIQYF
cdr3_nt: TGTGCCAGCAGCCAAACAAGAGCCAAAAACATTCAGTACTTC

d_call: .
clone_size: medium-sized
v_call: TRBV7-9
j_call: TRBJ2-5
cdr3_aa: CASGGRTVPGETQYF
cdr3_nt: TGTGCCAGCGGCGGCCGGACCGTTCCAGGGGAGACCCAGTACTTC

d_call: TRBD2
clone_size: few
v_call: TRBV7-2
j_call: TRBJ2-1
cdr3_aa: CASSSTSASYNEQFF
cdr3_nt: TGTGCCAGCAGCTCGACTAGCGCCTCCTACAATGAGCAGTTCTTC

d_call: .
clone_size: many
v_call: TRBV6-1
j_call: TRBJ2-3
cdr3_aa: CASSDRGGGDLTDTQYF
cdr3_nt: TGTGCCAGCAGTGATAGAGGCGGCGGAGACCTCACAGATACGCAGTATTTT

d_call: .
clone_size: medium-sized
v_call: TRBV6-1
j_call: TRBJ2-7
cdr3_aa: CASSELRTTYEQYF
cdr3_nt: TGTGCCAGCAGTGAATTACGGACAACCTACGAGCAGTACTTC

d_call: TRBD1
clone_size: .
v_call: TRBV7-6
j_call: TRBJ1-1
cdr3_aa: CASSQDRVNTEAFF
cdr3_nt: TGTGCCAGCAGCCAGGACAGGGTGAACACTGAAGCTTTCTTT

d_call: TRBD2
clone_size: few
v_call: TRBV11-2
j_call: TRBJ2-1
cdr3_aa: CASSSVGLAEAGSYNEQFF
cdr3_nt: TGTGCCAGCAGCTCCGTAGGACTAGCGGAGGCCGGCTCCTACAATGAGCAGTTCTTC

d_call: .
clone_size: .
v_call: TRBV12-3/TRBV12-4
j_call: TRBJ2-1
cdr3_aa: CASSSLAPLYNEQFF
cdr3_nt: TGTGCCAGCAGTTCCCTAGCCCCGCTTTACAATGAGCAGTTCTTC

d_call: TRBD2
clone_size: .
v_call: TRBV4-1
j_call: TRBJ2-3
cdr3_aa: CASSRRTSGSTDTQYF
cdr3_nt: TGTGCCAGCAGCCGACGGACTAGCGGGAGCACAGATACGCAGTATTTT

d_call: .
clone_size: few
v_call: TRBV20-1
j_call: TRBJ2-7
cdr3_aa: CSAGGLTAYEQYF
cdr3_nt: TGCAGTGCCGGGGGACTCACGGCCTACGAGCAGTACTTC

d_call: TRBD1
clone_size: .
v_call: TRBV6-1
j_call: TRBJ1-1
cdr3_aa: CASVQGNGGTEAFF
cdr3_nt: TGTGCCAGCGTACAGGGGAATGGTGGCACTGAAGCTTTCTTT

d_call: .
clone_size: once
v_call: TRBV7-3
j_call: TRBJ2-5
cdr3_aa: CASSPPGGSQETQYF
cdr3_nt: TGTGCCAGCAGCCCCCCAGGGGGGAGCCAAGAGACCCAGTACTTC

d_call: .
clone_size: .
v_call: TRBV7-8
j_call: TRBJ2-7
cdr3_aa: CASSLAGRTYEQYF
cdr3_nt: TGTGCCAGCAGCTTAGCAGGGAGGACCTACGAGCAGTACTTC

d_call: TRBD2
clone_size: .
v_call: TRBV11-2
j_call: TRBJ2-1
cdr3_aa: CASSPIAGKGVEQFF
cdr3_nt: TGTGCCAGCAGCCCAATAGCGGGAAAGGGAGTTGAGCAGTTCTTC

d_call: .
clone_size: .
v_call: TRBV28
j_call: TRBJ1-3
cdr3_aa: CASSRRGTRNTIYF
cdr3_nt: TGTGCCAGCAGTCGTAGGGGGACAAGAAACACCATATATTTT

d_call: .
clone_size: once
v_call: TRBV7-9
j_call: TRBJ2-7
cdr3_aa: CASSSDSSYEQYF
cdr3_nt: TGTGCCAGCAGCTCGGACAGTTCCTACGAGCAGTACTTC

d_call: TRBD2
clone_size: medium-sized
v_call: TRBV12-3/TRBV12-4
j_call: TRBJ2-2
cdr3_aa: CASSRGLAGGTGELFF
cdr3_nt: TGTGCCAGCAGTCGAGGACTAGCGGGAGGCACCGGGGAGCTGTTTTTT